This record covers a single T cell receptor beta chain. This record comes from a study of T cell changes during pregnancy in multiple sclerosis. Germline V gives CDR1 SNHLY, CDR2 FYNNEI. J was trimmed by 7 bases and V by 7 bases; bases with no gene match: 6. This CDR3 has 13 amino acids. Using immunoSEQ multiplex PCR, the repertoire was profiled, and TCRdb retains in-frame clones only, with some absent. The data hold some 43,000 clones, with 94% observed a single time. The source is a female donor with multiple sclerosis, enrolled in a pregnancy study. The V call is TRBV2, the J call TRBJ1-5, with 8 nucleotides matching TRBD1. The material sequenced was CD8+ T cells from peripheral blood mononuclear cells, taken in the third trimester of pregnancy. The CDR3 sequence: CASNGRGQQPQHF. DNA of the CDR3: TGTGCCAGCAATGGCAGGGGGCAGCAGCCCCAGCATTTT.